The 20 T cell receptor beta chains in this list originate from one sample, sequenced in a study of T cell responses to AZD1222 COVID-19 vaccine. Sequenced by immunoSEQ multiplex PCR; TCRdb stores in-frame clones only, minus some. Of approximately 27,000 clones listed, 89% were seen once; the top ten hold 1% to 1.5%. The material was peripheral blood, obtained on day 0 of AZD1222 vaccination. Receptor source: an adult in good health.

The V and J genes are TRBV27 and TRBJ2-5; weak D call: TRBD2 (5 bases). Germline V lookup: CDR1 MNHEY, CDR2 SMNVEV (reference sequence). The CDR3 spans 13 residues. V dropped 2 bases and J dropped 2 bases, with 6 bases sitting between them. The CDR3 coding sequence is TGTGCCAGCAGTTTAGGGGAGCAAGAGACCCAGTACTTC. Translated: CASSLGEQETQYF.

The chain combines TRBV5-1 with TRBJ2-7, with D tentatively TRBD2 (6 bases). The CDR3 length is 14 residues. CDR1 and CDR2 (germline): SGHRS, YFSETQ. The V gene lost 5 bases and the J gene lost 3 bases, with 15 bases spanning the gap. The CDR3 DNA is TGCGCCAGCAGGGGGACTGACATGTTCTACGAGCAGTACTTC. Translation gives CASRGTDMFYEQYF.

This chain connects TRBV6-5 to TRBJ2-7; the D is unclear. The V and J ends lost 6 bases and 0 bases respectively, with 9 bases between them. The germline CDR1 and CDR2 sequences are MNHEY and SVGAGI. This CDR3 has 13 residues. The CDR3 sequence: CASSPQSSYEQYF. CDR3 coding DNA: TGTGCCAGCAGCCCACAGAGCTCCTACGAGCAGTACTTC.

The V gene is TRBV6-1, the J gene TRBJ2-1; D is unclear. With 3 bases removed from V and 4 bases from J, the gap between germline ends came to 19 bases. The CDR3 runs 17 residues. CDR1 and CDR2 (germline): MNHNS, SASEGT. Here the CDR3 DNA reads TGTGCCAGCAGTGAGGACCTTCGGCACCTGATTTACAATGAGCAGTTCTTC. It is translated as CASSEDLRHLIYNEQFF.

The chain combines TRBV21-1 with TRBJ2-1; the table's TRBD2 call for D was not verified on the DNA. TRBV21-1 is a pseudogene. This CDR3 region has 20 residues. The CDR3 loop is CASSKVVRLADRGSYNEQFF. The CDR3 DNA reads TGTGCCAGCAGCAAAGTGGTCCGGCTAGCGGATAGGGGCTCCTACAATGAGCAGTTCTTC.

The chain carries TRBV6-5 and TRBJ2-7; 7 bases are shared with TRBD2. The trim removed 6 bases at V and 3 bases at J, leaving 8 bases unmatched. Germline CDR1 is MNHEY and CDR2 is SVGAGI. CDR3 length: 14 amino acids. The CDR3 DNA reads as TGTGCCAGCAGCCCGACTAGCAGAGTCTACGAGCAGTACTTC. Translation: CASSPTSRVYEQYF.

The rearrangement uses TRBV5-4 and TRBJ1-2, with 8 bases fitting TRBD1. The CDR3 has 13 residues. V trimming: 4 bases; J trimming: 2 bases; junction bases outside the gene matches: 1. Germline assignment: CDR1 SGHNT and CDR2 YYREEE (reference sequence). This chain's CDR3 is CASSRDRNYGYTF. CDR3 DNA: TGTGCCAGCAGCCGGGACAGGAACTATGGCTACACCTTC.

The chain links TRBV3-1 (or the pseudogene TRBV3-2) to TRBJ1-2; D is possibly TRBD1 (6 bases). This CDR3 region has 16 residues. V gave up 0 bases and J gave up 0 bases, with 11 bases separating them. The germline V gene has CDR1 LGHDT and CDR2 YNNKEL (reference sequence). CDR3 protein: CASSQDRGQTNYGYTF. Written as DNA, the CDR3 is TGTGCCAGCAGCCAAGATCGTGGACAGACTAACTATGGCTACACCTTC.

The chain employs TRBV2 and TRBJ1-5; D is undetermined. This CDR3 has 13 amino acids. V was clipped by 5 bases and J by 4 bases, with 9 bases between them. The germline V gene has CDR1 SNHLY and CDR2 FYNNEI. CDR3 DNA sequence: TGTGCCAGCAGTAAGTGGGCAAATCAGCCCCAGCATTTT. It is translated as CASSKWANQPQHF.

This chain joins TRBV4-3 and TRBJ2-1, with D maybe TRBD1 (6 bases). The CDR3 runs to 16 residues. Germline V gene data show CDR1 as LGHNA and CDR2 as YSLEER. The V end was cut by 0 bases, the J end by 4 bases, with 13 bases between. Written as DNA, the CDR3 is TGCGCCAGCAGCCAAGAACAGGGAGATCCTTACAATGAGCAGTTCTTC. Encoded protein: CASSQEQGDPYNEQFF.

The V gene is TRBV5-1, the J gene TRBJ2-7; TRBD1 aligns across 11 bases. CDR3 length: 15 residues. V lost 5 bases and J lost 4; bases outside the gene matches: 8. The germline CDR1 and CDR2 sequences are SGHRS and YFSETQ. The CDR3 here is CASRPGTGGWYEQYF. DNA for the CDR3: TGCGCCAGCAGACCCGGGACAGGGGGTTGGTACGAGCAGTACTTC.

The CDR3 bases are TGTGCCAGCAGCTCCTCCGACGGAGGCTCACTTAATACGCAGTATTTT. This encodes CASSSSDGGSLNTQYF. V gene TRBV7-9 combines with J gene TRBJ2-3; TRBD2 is a possible D gene (5 bases). The CDR3 is 16 amino acids. V dropped 4 bases and J dropped 7 bases, with 21 bases sitting between them. Germline CDR1 and CDR2: SEHNR and FQNEAQ (reference sequence).

V and J are TRBV18 and TRBJ2-7; possible D gene TRBD2, 6 bases. This CDR3 contains 13 residues. The V gene's germline CDR1 is KGHSH and CDR2 LQKENI. Trimming removed 1 base at V and 7 bases at J, with 11 bases between. The CDR3 DNA reads TGTGCCAGCTCACCACGGGCGGAGGGGGAGCAGTACTTC. Translating gives CASSPRAEGEQYF.

This chain connects TRBV5-1 to TRBJ2-3, with 9 bases aligning to TRBD2. The junction had 3 bases not matched to a gene; V was cut back by 0 bases and J by 7 bases. Per germline, CDR1 SGHRS and CDR2 YFSETQ. The CDR3 extends over 14 amino acids. The CDR3 spells CASSLVSGSYTQYF. The CDR3, as DNA: TGCGCCAGCAGCTTGGTTAGCGGGAGTTATACGCAGTATTTT.

This clone occurred once. The gene calls are TRBV7-9 and TRBJ1-1, with D hard to call. V was trimmed by 1 base and J by 1 base, leaving 16 bases between them. Germline V gene data show CDR1 as SEHNR and CDR2 as FQNEAQ (reference sequence). The CDR3 loop spans 17 amino acids. The CDR3 loop reads CASSLDASQVPNTEAFF. Here the CDR3 DNA reads TGTGCCAGCAGCTTAGACGCAAGCCAGGTCCCGAACACTGAAGCTTTCTTT.

On this clone itself: At one end, the junction sequence differs from germline, possibly due to a read error. This rearrangement joins TRBV7-7 to TRBJ2-1, with 9 bases that match TRBD1. The CDR3 is made up of 15 amino acids. Germline values: CDR1 SSHAT, CDR2 FNYEAQ (reference sequence). CDR3 sequence reads: CASSLGTGTSNEQFF. In DNA, the CDR3 is TGTGCTAGCAGCCTAGGGACAGGGACCAGCAATGAGCAGTTCTTC.

The rearrangement joins TRBV7-2 to TRBJ2-7, with D possibly matching TRBD2 (5 bases). Germline V CDR1 and CDR2: SGHTA, FQGNSA. V was clipped by 1 base and J by 7 bases, with 11 bases between them. This CDR3 has 13 residues. The CDR3 region has the DNA TGTGCCAGCAGCTTAGTTGGGTCGGGAGAGCAGTACTTC. Residues: CASSLVGSGEQYF.

V usage is TRBV2 and J usage is TRBJ1-4, with D unresolved. Trimming took off 6 bases at V and 0 bases at J, with 8 bases between the two ends. Germline V gene sequence: CDR1 SNHLY, CDR2 FYNNEI. The CDR3 is 14 residues long. CDR3 in DNA: TGTGCCAGCAGGATAATTGCAACTAATGAAAAACTGTTTTTT. It codes for CASRIIATNEKLFF.

On this clone: One junction end disagrees with the germline gene, perhaps due to a read error. This chain connects TRBV3-1 (or the pseudogene TRBV3-2) to TRBJ1-2, with D uncertain. The length of the CDR3 is 17 residues. Germline V gene sequence: CDR1 LGHDT, CDR2 YNNKEL (reference sequence). CDR3 amino acids: CASGHGVPRKMYYGYTF. The DNA of the CDR3 is TGTGCCAGCGGCCACGGGGTCCCGAGGAAGATGTACTATGGCTACACCTTC.

This clone was seen only once. V usage is TRBV2 and J usage is TRBJ1-2; D is undetermined. The CDR3 runs 13 residues. The V and J ends lost 7 bases and 0 bases respectively, with 9 bases between them. Germline CDR1 and CDR2: SNHLY and FYNNEI. CDR3 protein: CASKRVANYGYTF. The CDR3 DNA sequence: TGTGCCAGCAAGAGGGTTGCTAACTATGGCTACACCTTC.